One TCR beta chain is described in this entry. This sample is part of a study of blood T cell repertoires in COVID-19. Per the original data handling: For nucleated cells, counts were estimated from reference gene primer amplification. Sequencing was performed with immunoSEQ multiplex PCR; in TCRdb, only in-frame clones are kept and a portion is missing. That table is the source of V, J and clone size, and D and trimming were worked out from the DNA. Of 100,000 to 150,000 clones listed, almost 70% are singletons. V lost 0 bases, J lost 6 bases, and 9 bases lay in between. Germline V gene lookup returns CDR1 GTSNPN and CDR2 SVGIG (reference sequence). This CDR3 has 12 amino acids.

The sample consisted of peripheral blood. The clonotype was recovered from a woman between 65 and 79 years old with acute or convalescent COVID-19. V and J are TRBV30 and TRBJ2-7; D might be TRBD1 (5 bases). In DNA, the CDR3 is TGTGCCTGGAGTGTACATGGGGCCGAGCAGTACTTC. It is translated as CAWSVHGAEQYF. Full variable domain (remainder filled in from reference TRBV30 and TRBJ2-7): SQTIHQWPATLVQPVGSPLSLECTVEGTSNPNLYWYRQAAGRGLQLLFYSVGIGQISSEVPQNLSASRPQDRQFILSSKKLLLSDSGFYLCAWSVHGAEQYFGPGTRLTVT.